This entry lists 7 T cell receptor beta chains sequenced from one sample in a study of blood T cell repertoires in COVID-19. Assay used: immunoSEQ multiplex PCR; TCRdb lists only in-frame clones, some missing. The sample has about 120,000 clones, approximately 80% seen once. Sequencing was performed on peripheral blood. These receptor sequences come from a woman of 80 years or more with acute or convalescent COVID-19.

The chain recombines TRBV24-1 with TRBJ2-3; D might be TRBD2 (5 bases). The germline V gene encodes CDR1 KGHDR and CDR2 SFDVKD. The CDR3 runs to 14 residues. V lost 0 bases, J lost 10 bases, and 13 bases lay in between. Here the CDR3 DNA reads TGTGCCACCAGTGATTTGGAAAGACCGGGATCGCAGTATTTT. Its translation: CATSDLERPGSQYF.

The chain uses TRBV12-3 or TRBV12-4 and TRBJ1-2; 8 bases line up with TRBD1. V lost 2 bases and J lost 4; bases outside the gene matches: 0. This CDR3 has 13 amino acids. The CDR3 DNA is TGTGCCAGCAGTTTACAGGGGGCCTATGGCTACACCTTC. Translation: CASSLQGAYGYTF.

The gene calls are TRBV7-2 and TRBJ2-7; D possibly corresponds to TRBD2 (7 bases). With 2 bases removed from V and 0 bases from J, the gap between germline ends came to 11 bases. Germline V gene data show CDR1 as SGHTA and CDR2 as FQGNSA. The CDR3 is 15 amino acids. CDR3 sequence: CASSLLAGASYEQYF. In nucleotides, the CDR3 is TGTGCCAGCAGCTTATTGGCGGGGGCCTCCTACGAGCAGTACTTC.

V gene TRBV29-1 combines with J gene TRBJ1-1; 11 nucleotides agree with TRBD1. The CDR3 contains 13 residues. Germline loops: CDR1 SQVTM, CDR2 ANQGSEA. Unmatched junction bases numbered 6, after V lost 6 bases and J lost 6 bases. Here the CDR3 DNA reads TGCAGCGTATCCCGGGACAGGGGGTCTGAAGCTTTCTTT. This translates into CSVSRDRGSEAFF.

The rearrangement uses TRBV27 and TRBJ2-1, with 9 positions matching TRBD2. Germline CDR1 MNHEY, CDR2 SMNVEV (reference sequence). This CDR3 is 14 amino acids long. V lost 2 bases, J lost 8 bases, and 4 bases stayed unmatched. CDR3 coding DNA: TGTGCCAGCAGTTTAAAGGGACTAGCCTATGAGCAGTTCTTC. Translating gives CASSLKGLAYEQFF.

This chain uses TRBV18 with TRBJ2-7; no reliable D call. The germline gives CDR1 KGHSH, CDR2 LQKENI. Trimming left V 2 bases short and J 1 base short, with 6 bases between. This CDR3 has 13 residues. CDR3 bases: TGTGCCAGCTCACCATCGGGTTCCTACGAGCAGTACTTC. Translation gives CASSPSGSYEQYF.

The rearrangement uses TRBV7-8 and TRBJ2-3; 11 bases line up with TRBD2. Germline CDR1 is SGHVS and CDR2 is FQNEAQ. Trimming at V came to 2 bases and at J to 4 bases, leaving 8 bases not matched to a gene. CDR3 length equals 17 residues. CDR3 DNA: TGTGCCAGCAGCTTACATATAGCGGGAGGGCCCCCAGATACGCAGTATTTT. Its protein is CASSLHIAGGPPDTQYF.